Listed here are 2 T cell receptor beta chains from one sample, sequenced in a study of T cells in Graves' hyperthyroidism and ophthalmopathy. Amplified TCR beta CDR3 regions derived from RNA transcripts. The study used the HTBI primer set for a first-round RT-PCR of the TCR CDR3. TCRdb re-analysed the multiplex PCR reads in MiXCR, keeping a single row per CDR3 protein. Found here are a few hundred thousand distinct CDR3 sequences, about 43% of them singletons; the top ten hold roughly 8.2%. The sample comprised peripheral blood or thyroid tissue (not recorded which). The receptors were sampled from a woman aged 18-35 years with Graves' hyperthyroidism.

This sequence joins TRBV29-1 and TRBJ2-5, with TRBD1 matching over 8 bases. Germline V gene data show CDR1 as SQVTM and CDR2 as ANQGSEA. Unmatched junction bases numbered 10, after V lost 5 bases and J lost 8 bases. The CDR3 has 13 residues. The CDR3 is CSVSTGAGDTQYF. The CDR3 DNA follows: TGCAGCGTTTCGACAGGGGCGGGTGACACCCAGTACTTC.

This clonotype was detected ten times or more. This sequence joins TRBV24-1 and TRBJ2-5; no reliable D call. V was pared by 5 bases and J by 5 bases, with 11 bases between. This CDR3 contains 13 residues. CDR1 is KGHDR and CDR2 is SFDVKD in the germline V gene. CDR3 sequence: CATSASHTETQYF. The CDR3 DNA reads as TGTGCCACCAGTGCCTCGCATACGGAGACCCAGTACTTC.